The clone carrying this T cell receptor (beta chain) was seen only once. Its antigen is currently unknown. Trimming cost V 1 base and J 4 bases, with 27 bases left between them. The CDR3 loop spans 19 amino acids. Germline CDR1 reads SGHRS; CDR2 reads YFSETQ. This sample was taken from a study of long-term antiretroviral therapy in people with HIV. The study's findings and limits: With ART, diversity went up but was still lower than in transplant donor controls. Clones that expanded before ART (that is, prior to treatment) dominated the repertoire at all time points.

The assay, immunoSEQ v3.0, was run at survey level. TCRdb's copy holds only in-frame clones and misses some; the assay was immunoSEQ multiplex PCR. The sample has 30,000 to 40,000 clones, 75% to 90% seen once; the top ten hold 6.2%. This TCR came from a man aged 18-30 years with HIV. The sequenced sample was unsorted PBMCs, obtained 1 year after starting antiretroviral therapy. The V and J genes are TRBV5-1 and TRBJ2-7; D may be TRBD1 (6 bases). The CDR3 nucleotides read TGCGCCAGCAGCTTGATGTACAAAGGGACAAATTCTCAGTTGTACGAGCAGTACTTC. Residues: CASSLMYKGTNSQLYEQYF. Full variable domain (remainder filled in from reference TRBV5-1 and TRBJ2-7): KAGVTQTPRYLIKTRGQQVTLSCSPISGHRSVSWYQQTPGQGLQFLFEYFSETQRNKGNFPGRFSGRQFSNSRSEMNVSTLELGDSALYLCASSLMYKGTNSQLYEQYFGPGTRLTVT.